This passage covers 30 T cell receptor beta chains from one sample sequenced in a study of shared clonotypes between healthy human individuals. The protocol was immunoSEQ multiplex PCR, while the TCRdb copy is restricted to in-frame clones and leaves out a portion. The sample includes some 550,000 clones, less than 98% of them seen just once. Sequencing input: naive CD4+ T cells sorted from blood. Subset given: CD45RA+ positively selected. The origin of the receptors is a woman in her 30s in good health.

The V and J genes are TRBV6-1 and TRBJ2-5, with D unclear. Germline loops: CDR1 MNHNS, CDR2 SASEGT. The CDR3 extends over 13 amino acids. The ends were cut back, 4 bases at V and 3 bases at J, with 9 bases in the middle. The chain's CDR3 is CASSVSLKETQYF. CDR3 sequence (DNA): TGTGCCAGCAGTGTGTCGTTAAAAGAGACCCAGTACTTC.

The rearrangement joins TRBV10-3 to TRBJ1-1; tentative D call: TRBD1 (6 bases). The length of the CDR3 is 14 residues. CDR1 is ENHRY, CDR2 SYGVKD, per germline. V was shortened by 4 bases and J by 1 base, with 10 bases between the two germline ends. Written as DNA, the CDR3 is TGTGCCATCAGTGGGGGACACGAGAACACTGAAGCTTTCTTT. It is translated as CAISGGHENTEAFF.

The chain recombines TRBV5-1 with TRBJ2-1, with 9 bases identical to TRBD1. V dropped 3 bases and J dropped 8; count of bases not matched to a gene: 9. CDR1 and CDR2 (germline): SGHRS, YFSETQ. This CDR3 spans 15 amino acids. The CDR3 nucleotides are TGCGCCAGCAGCTCGGACAGGGGAATCGGCGATGAGCAGTTCTTC. Amino acids: CASSSDRGIGDEQFF.

A few counts support this clone. The gene calls are TRBV4-1 and TRBJ1-5; D gene unclear. The V gene lost 1 base and the J gene lost 5 bases, with 6 bases spanning the gap. Germline CDR1 MGHRA, CDR2 YSYEKL. CDR3 length: 13 amino acids. This chain's CDR3 is CASSQGTYQPQHF. CDR3 bases: TGCGCCAGCAGCCAAGGTACCTATCAGCCCCAGCATTTT.

This chain uses TRBV6-5 with TRBJ1-2; D possibly corresponds to TRBD1 (6 bases). Trimming removed 0 bases at V and 2 bases at J, with 13 bases between. This CDR3 has 16 amino acids. Germline V gene data show CDR1 as MNHEY and CDR2 as SVGAGI. CDR3: CASSYSSRTVNYGYTF. CDR3 sequence (DNA): TGTGCCAGCAGTTACTCGTCAAGGACAGTAAACTATGGCTACACCTTC.

The gene calls are TRBV4-1 and TRBJ1-2; the D is unclear. Trimming removed 1 base at V and 3 bases at J, with 12 bases between. This CDR3 has 15 amino acids. The germline gives CDR1 MGHRA, CDR2 YSYEKL. The CDR3 loop is CASSQGTAGHYGYTF. CDR3 bases: TGCGCCAGCAGCCAAGGGACCGCCGGGCACTATGGCTACACCTTC.

The chain carries TRBV29-1 and TRBJ1-1; D may be TRBD1 (5 bases). Deletions cut 7 bases from V and 0 bases from J, with 12 bases between. The CDR3 runs to 13 residues. The germline V gene has CDR1 SQVTM and CDR2 ANQGSEA. The CDR3 region is CSAEGVLNTEAFF. The CDR3 DNA sequence: TGCAGCGCCGAAGGGGTTCTGAACACTGAAGCTTTCTTT.

The chain combines TRBV28 with TRBJ1-1, with D possibly being TRBD1 (6 bases). This CDR3 region has 15 residues. Germline CDR1 and CDR2: MDHEN and SYDVKM. Trimming removed 5 bases at V and 9 bases at J, with 22 bases between. CDR3 DNA sequence: TGTGCCAGCAGTGAGAGGGGGGGACCCCGTACCCAAGCTTTCTTT. Amino acid sequence: CASSERGGPRTQAFF. Using reference TRBV28 and TRBJ1-1 for the parts outside the CDR3, the full variable domain is DVKVTQSSRYLVKRTGEKVFLECVQDMDHENMFWYRQDPGLGLRLIYFSYDVKMKEKGDIPEGYSVSREKKERFSLILESASTNQTSMYLCASSERGGPRTQAFFGQGTRLTVV.

The chain has TRBV6-6 and TRBJ2-5, with D tentatively TRBD2 (6 bases). V was cut by 6 bases and J by 5 bases, with 19 bases left in between. CDR1 MNHNY and CDR2 SVGAGI come from the germline V gene (reference sequence). The CDR3 is 15 residues long. The CDR3 sequence is CASRERAGRYETQYF. CDR3 sequence (DNA): TGTGCCAGCAGAGAGCGGGCAGGGAGGTATGAGACCCAGTACTTC.

The V call is TRBV2, the J call TRBJ2-7; 9 nucleotides match TRBD1. The CDR3 is 14 amino acids. The J segment lost 1 base and the V segment lost 7 bases, leaving 5 bases of the junction unmatched. Germline CDR1 is SNHLY and CDR2 is FYNNEI. As DNA, the CDR3 is TGTGCCAGCAAACCGGGACAGGGTTCCTACGAGCAGTACTTC. Protein sequence: CASKPGQGSYEQYF.

V gene TRBV18 combines with J gene TRBJ2-5; TRBD2 is a possible D gene (6 bases). Germline CDR1 KGHSH, CDR2 LQKENI. The V gene lost 2 bases and the J gene lost 2 bases, with 12 bases spanning the gap. This CDR3 comprises 15 residues. The chain's CDR3 is CASSPSYGGQETQYF. The DNA of the CDR3 is TGTGCCAGCTCACCATCGTATGGGGGGCAAGAGACCCAGTACTTC.

The CDR3 is CASRPHSGQKHTEAFF. The DNA for the CDR3 is TGTGCCAGCAGACCTCATTCGGGACAGAAGCACACTGAAGCTTTCTTT. V is TRBV28 and J is TRBJ1-1, with 7 positions matching TRBD1. Unmatched junction bases numbered 13, after V lost 6 bases and J lost 3 bases. Looked up from germline, CDR1 is MDHEN and CDR2 is SYDVKM. CDR3 length: 16 amino acids. Drawing the rest from reference TRBV28 and TRBJ1-1, the complete variable domain is DVKVTQSSRYLVKRTGEKVFLECVQDMDHENMFWYRQDPGLGLRLIYFSYDVKMKEKGDIPEGYSVSREKKERFSLILESASTNQTSMYLCASRPHSGQKHTEAFFGQGTRLTVV.

The CDR3 sequence: CSVDNRGVNTEAFF. CDR3 coding DNA: TGCAGCGTTGACAACCGGGGGGTGAACACTGAAGCTTTCTTT. The gene calls are TRBV29-1 and TRBJ1-1; TRBD1 is a possible D gene (5 bases). This CDR3 spans 14 amino acids. Germline V gives CDR1 SQVTM, CDR2 ANQGSEA. V lost 3 bases to trimming and J lost 0 bases, with 11 bases between them.

DNA for the CDR3: TGTGCCAGTCGGGGCAGGGGGACACCCGAGCAGTACTTC. It is translated as CASRGRGTPEQYF. The gene calls are TRBV19 and TRBJ2-7; 7 nucleotides line up with TRBD1. Germline loops: CDR1 LNHDA, CDR2 SQIVND (reference sequence). This CDR3 spans 13 amino acids. Trimming at V came to 8 bases and at J to 6 bases, leaving 10 bases not matched to a gene.

The rearrangement joins TRBV27 to TRBJ2-1; TRBD2 might be the D (6 bases). The V and J ends lost 4 bases and 0 bases respectively, with 10 bases between them. The CDR3 totals 15 residues. Germline CDR1 and CDR2: MNHEY and SMNVEV (reference sequence). CDR3 region: CASSSRGSSYNEQFF. The CDR3 DNA reads TGTGCCAGCAGTTCCCGGGGGAGCTCCTACAATGAGCAGTTCTTC.

The V gene is TRBV6-5, the J gene TRBJ1-1; a possible D gene is TRBD1 (5 bases). Germline CDR1 reads MNHEY; CDR2 reads SVGAGI. The CDR3 loop spans 13 amino acids. V dropped 6 bases and J dropped 1 base, with 9 bases sitting between them. The CDR3 bases are TGTGCCAGCAGATCAGGGTGGAACACTGAAGCTTTCTTT. Translating it yields CASRSGWNTEAFF.

The CDR3 protein is CASRAQGARTEAFF. In DNA, the CDR3 is TGTGCCAGCAGGGCACAGGGGGCGAGGACTGAAGCTTTCTTT. V and J are TRBV2 and TRBJ1-1, with 9 bases aligning to TRBD1. Trimming took 6 bases from V and 5 from J; bases not matched to a gene: 7. The germline CDR1 and CDR2 sequences are SNHLY and FYNNEI. This CDR3 comprises 14 residues.

This chain links TRBV7-9 with TRBJ1-4; TRBD1 matches at 8 bases. The J segment lost 4 bases and the V segment lost 1 base, leaving 2 bases of the junction unmatched. This CDR3 spans 15 amino acids. Germline V gene lookup returns CDR1 SEHNR and CDR2 FQNEAQ (reference sequence). CDR3 amino acids: CASSLETGVNEKLFF. The CDR3 nucleotides are TGTGCCAGCAGCTTAGAGACAGGGGTTAATGAAAAACTGTTTTTT.

This CDR3 reads CAWSSNNEQFF. The CDR3 DNA reads TGTGCCTGGAGTAGTAACAATGAGCAGTTCTTC. The chain recombines TRBV30 with TRBJ2-1, with unresolved D. The germline V gene encodes CDR1 GTSNPN and CDR2 SVGIG (reference sequence). CDR3 length: 11 amino acids. The V end lost 2 bases, the J end lost 5 bases, and 4 bases lay between the germline ends.

The chain joins TRBV10-3 to TRBJ2-1; 10 positions match TRBD2. After removal of 1 base from V and 5 bases from J, the junction contained 8 bases not matched to a gene. The CDR3 is made up of 17 amino acids. Germline lookup yields CDR1 ENHRY and CDR2 SYGVKD. CDR3 coding DNA: TGTGCCATCAGTGAGTTCCTAGCGGGAGCTAAGGACAATGAGCAGTTCTTC. It specifies CAISEFLAGAKDNEQFF.

The chain employs TRBV7-2 and TRBJ2-6, with unresolved D. This CDR3 contains 17 residues. The V gene's germline CDR1 is SGHTA and CDR2 FQGNSA. Trimming took 6 bases from V and 0 from J, leaving 15 bases between them. This CDR3 is CASSYRVGPSGANVLTF. CDR3 nucleotides: TGTGCCAGCAGTTATAGGGTAGGCCCCTCTGGGGCCAACGTCCTGACTTTC.

The DNA for the CDR3 is TGTGCCAGCAGCTGGGGGGTGACAGATACGCAGTATTTT. Amino acids: CASSWGVTDTQYF. The rearrangement joins TRBV7-8 to TRBJ2-3, with D tentatively TRBD2 (6 bases). With 4 bases removed from V and 3 bases from J, the gap between germline ends came to 8 bases. The CDR3 is 13 residues long. Germline CDR1 SGHVS, CDR2 FQNEAQ.

The chain joins TRBV19 to TRBJ2-1, with D tentatively TRBD1 or TRBD2 (6 bases each). The CDR3 runs 16 residues. Trimming removed 5 bases from V and 0 bases from J, with 14 bases in between. Germline CDR1 is LNHDA and CDR2 is SQIVND (reference sequence). CDR3 sequence reads: CASSRGGRSSYNEQFF. CDR3 nucleotide sequence: TGTGCCAGTAGTCGTGGGGGGCGGAGCTCCTACAATGAGCAGTTCTTC. The variable domain in full, with the rest retrieved from reference TRBV19 and TRBJ2-1, is DGGITQSPKYLFRKEGQNVTLSCEQNLNHDAMYWYRQDPGQGLRLIYYSQIVNDFQKGDIAEGYSVSREKKESFPLTVTSAQKNPTAFYLCASSRGGRSSYNEQFFGPGTRLTVL.

The chain is built from TRBV19 and TRBJ2-5; TRBD1 matches 11 bases. CDR3 length: 15 residues. The J segment lost 3 bases and the V segment lost 5 bases, leaving 5 bases of the junction unmatched. Germline V gene sequence: CDR1 LNHDA, CDR2 SQIVND (reference sequence). The CDR3 coding sequence is TGTGCCAGTAGTGACGGGACAGGGGGAAAAGAGACCCAGTACTTC. Translating gives CASSDGTGGKETQYF.

This chain links TRBV6-1 with TRBJ2-2; 7 nucleotides agree with TRBD1. The V and J ends lost 8 bases and 5 bases, in that order; junction bases with no gene match: 8. In germline, CDR1 is MNHNS, CDR2 SASEGT. CDR3 size: 14 residues. The DNA for the CDR3 is TGTGCCAGCCACAGGGGTGGGTTTACCGGGGAGCTGTTTTTT. Residues: CASHRGGFTGELFF.

This sequence joins TRBV12-1 and TRBJ2-5; TRBD2 is the table's D call, not checked against the DNA. TRBV12-1 is designated a pseudogene. The CDR3 consists of 14 residues. This chain's CDR3 is CASSFRGDGETQYF. The CDR3 nucleotides read TGTGCCAGCAGCTTTCGCGGAGACGGAGAGACCCAGTACTTC.

The V and J genes are TRBV28 and TRBJ2-5; the D is unclear. TRBJ2-7 matches the DNA end more closely, so the J call is doubtful. The germline CDR1 and CDR2 sequences are MDHEN and SYDVKM. The CDR3 has 14 residues. CDR3 protein: CASSLRWLTYEQYF. The DNA of the CDR3 is TGTGCCAGCAGTTTACGTTGGTTGACCTACGAGCAGTACTTC.

This clone was found once. The chain employs TRBV2 and TRBJ2-1; 14 nucleotides line up with TRBD2. The CDR3 loop spans 17 amino acids. Germline CDR1 is SNHLY and CDR2 is FYNNEI. J was trimmed by 5 bases and V by 6 bases; bases with no gene match: 9. CDR3 amino acids: CASRKGLAGVLDNEQFF. DNA of the CDR3: TGTGCCAGCAGGAAGGGACTAGCGGGAGTGCTTGACAATGAGCAGTTCTTC.

This rearrangement joins TRBV4-1 to TRBJ2-5; TRBD2 aligns across 10 bases. Per germline, CDR1 MGHRA and CDR2 YSYEKL. The CDR3 consists of 16 residues. Trimming at V came to 5 bases and at J to 2 bases, leaving 8 bases not matched to a gene. CDR3 coding DNA: TGCGCCAGCAGCTCCCCTGGGACTAGCGCACAAGAGACCCAGTACTTC. Protein product: CASSSPGTSAQETQYF.

J is TRBJ2-5 and V is TRBV5-4, with D unresolved. V was pared by 2 bases and J by 5 bases, with 16 bases between. This CDR3 has 15 amino acids. Germline assignment: CDR1 SGHNT and CDR2 YYREEE (reference sequence). The CDR3 nucleotides read TGTGCCAGCAGCTTTATATGGGGTCGGATGGAGACCCAGTACTTC. It yields the protein CASSFIWGRMETQYF.